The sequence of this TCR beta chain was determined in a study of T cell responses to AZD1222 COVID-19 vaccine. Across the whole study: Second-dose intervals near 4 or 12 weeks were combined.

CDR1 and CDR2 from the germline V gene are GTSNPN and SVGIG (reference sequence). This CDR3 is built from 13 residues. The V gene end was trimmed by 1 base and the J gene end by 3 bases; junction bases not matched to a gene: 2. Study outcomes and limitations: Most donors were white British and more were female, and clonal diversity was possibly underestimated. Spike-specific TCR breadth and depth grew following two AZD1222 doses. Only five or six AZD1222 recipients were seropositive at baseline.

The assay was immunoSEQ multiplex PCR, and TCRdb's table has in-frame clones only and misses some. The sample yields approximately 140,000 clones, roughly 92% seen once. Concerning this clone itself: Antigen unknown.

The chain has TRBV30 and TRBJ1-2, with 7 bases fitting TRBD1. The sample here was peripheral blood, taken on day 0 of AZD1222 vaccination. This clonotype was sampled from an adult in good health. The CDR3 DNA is TGTGCCTGGAGTGGACAGGGTTACTATGGCTACACCTTC. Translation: CAWSGQGYYGYTF.